One sample yielded the 28 T cell receptor beta chains listed below, sequenced in a study of PD-1 blockade in classical Hodgkin lymphoma. Time point indicated: newly diagnosed, previously untreated cHL patient sample. Thawed PBMCs were the source of CD4+ T cells, purified by magnetic negative selection. Repertoires were generated with immunoSEQ multiplex PCR, while TCRdb's copy carries only in-frame clones and drops some. The sample holds more than 15,000 clones, approximately 82% seen once. The sequencing input was CD4+ T cells from blood. The receptors here all came from a human donor with classical Hodgkin lymphoma.

This clone was observed a single time. The chain uses TRBV5-1 and TRBJ2-2; D is ambiguous. The CDR3 length is 13 residues. V was shortened by 3 bases and J by 7 bases, with 10 bases between the two germline ends. Germline V lookup: CDR1 SGHRS, CDR2 YFSETQ. The DNA of the CDR3 is TGCGCCAGCAGCTCGGACGGTAACGGGGAGCTGTTTTTT. Translated, it gives CASSSDGNGELFF. The whole variable domain, remainder taken from reference TRBV5-1 and TRBJ2-2, is KAGVTQTPRYLIKTRGQQVTLSCSPISGHRSVSWYQQTPGQGLQFLFEYFSETQRNKGNFPGRFSGRQFSNSRSEMNVSTLELGDSALYLCASSSDGNGELFFGEGSRLTVL.

This clone was found a few times. The J gene is TRBJ1-2, the V gene TRBV2; no definite D call. This CDR3 comprises 11 residues. Germline V CDR1 and CDR2: SNHLY, FYNNEI. V gave up 3 bases and J gave up 7 bases, with 6 bases separating them. CDR3 DNA: TGTGCCAGCAGTGATTTGTCTGGCTACACCTTC. It translates to CASSDLSGYTF.

The chain links TRBV2 to TRBJ2-7, with a possible D match to TRBD1 (5 bases). Per germline, CDR1 SNHLY and CDR2 FYNNEI. Trimming stripped 3 bases from V and 0 bases from J, with 9 bases between. This CDR3 has 14 residues. Here the CDR3 DNA reads TGTGCCAGCAGTGATCAGGGAAGCTCCTACGAGCAGTACTTC. Protein product: CASSDQGSSYEQYF.

Only a few counts were recorded for this clone. The identical CDR3 is also encoded by other nucleotide sequences in the sample. The rearrangement uses TRBV6-5 and TRBJ1-1; D remains unclear. CDR3 size: 13 residues. Trimming took 2 bases from V and 1 from J, leaving 5 bases between them. Germline V lookup: CDR1 MNHEY, CDR2 SVGAGI. This CDR3 reads CASSYRANTEAFF. The CDR3 DNA sequence: TGTGCCAGCAGTTACAGGGCGAACACTGAAGCTTTCTTT.

The V call is TRBV4-2, the J call TRBJ1-1; D call uncertain. Germline V gene data show CDR1 as LGHNA and CDR2 as YNFKEQ. V lost 0 bases, J lost 2 bases, and 16 bases lay in between. This CDR3 contains 17 residues. For the CDR3, the DNA is TGTGCCAGCAGCCAAGATTGGGGAACCGGGATCAACACTGAAGCTTTCTTT. Amino acid sequence: CASSQDWGTGINTEAFF.

J is TRBJ1-2 and V is TRBV7-9; 7 positions match TRBD1. The V gene end was trimmed by 1 base and the J gene end by 5 bases; junction bases not matched to a gene: 7. The germline V gene encodes CDR1 SEHNR and CDR2 FQNEAQ (reference sequence). The CDR3 has 15 residues. This chain's CDR3 is CASSLVGDRGYGYTF. DNA of the CDR3: TGTGCCAGCAGCTTAGTCGGGGACAGAGGGTATGGCTACACCTTC.

The chain employs TRBV2 and TRBJ2-3; TRBD2 aligns across 11 bases. The CDR3 totals 22 residues. Germline loops: CDR1 SNHLY, CDR2 FYNNEI. Trimming at V came to 6 bases and at J to 5 bases, leaving 28 bases not matched to a gene. CDR3 residues: CASRFKGLGGIAGGPYQDTQYF. The CDR3 DNA is TGTGCCAGCAGGTTCAAGGGTCTCGGGGGGATAGCGGGAGGGCCTTATCAAGATACGCAGTATTTT.

This chain links TRBV28 with TRBJ1-3; 8 bases align to TRBD1. V was pared by 6 bases and J by 0 bases, with 4 bases of the junction left unmatched. The CDR3 extends over 15 amino acids. The germline gives CDR1 MDHEN, CDR2 SYDVKM. CDR3 residues: CASREGTGSGNTIYF. The CDR3 bases are TGTGCCAGCAGAGAAGGGACAGGCTCTGGAAACACCATATATTTT.

The chain uses TRBV30 and TRBJ2-7; D gene unclear. This CDR3 has 11 residues. Trimming removed 3 bases from V and 2 bases from J, with 5 bases in between. Germline assignment: CDR1 GTSNPN and CDR2 SVGIG (reference sequence). CDR3 in DNA: TGTGCCTGGAGGATTACCTACGAGCAGTACTTC. Its translation: CAWRITYEQYF.

J is TRBJ2-3 and V is TRBV2; tentative D call: TRBD2 (5 bases). The CDR3 is made up of 13 amino acids. V was clipped by 7 bases and J by 5 bases, with 13 bases between them. CDR1 SNHLY and CDR2 FYNNEI come from the germline V gene. CDR3 in amino acids: CASKVGRGDTQYF. CDR3 coding DNA: TGTGCCAGCAAGGTAGGGAGAGGAGATACGCAGTATTTT.

The chain links TRBV9 to TRBJ2-1, with D unclear. This CDR3 is built from 17 residues. V was clipped by 3 bases and J by 3 bases, with 19 bases between them. Germline CDR1 SGDLS, CDR2 YYNGEE. The CDR3 sequence: CASSAFPPSESYNEQFF. CDR3 bases: TGTGCCAGCAGCGCTTTTCCCCCCAGCGAGAGCTACAATGAGCAGTTCTTC. Looking up the rest from reference TRBV9 and TRBJ2-1 gives the full variable domain: DSGVTQTPKHLITATGQRVTLRCSPRSGDLSVYWYQQSLDQGLQFLIQYYNGEERAKGNILERFSAQQFPDLHSELNLSSLELGDSALYFCASSAFPPSESYNEQFFGPGTRLTVL.

V gene TRBV28 combines with J gene TRBJ2-5; D not resolved. Germline values: CDR1 MDHEN, CDR2 SYDVKM. The CDR3 covers 14 residues. Trimming took off 5 bases at V and 2 bases at J, with 12 bases between the two ends. This CDR3 reads CASSPPGVQETQYF. The CDR3 nucleotides are TGTGCCAGCAGTCCCCCCGGCGTACAAGAGACCCAGTACTTC.

The chain couples TRBV6-5 to TRBJ1-4; no reliable D call. Looked up from germline, CDR1 is MNHEY and CDR2 is SVGAGI. The CDR3 contains 12 residues. Trimming took 5 bases from V and 8 from J, leaving 9 bases between them. Written as DNA, the CDR3 is TGTGCCAGCAGTGACGGAAGAGAAAAACTGTTTTTT. Its protein is CASSDGREKLFF.

The rearrangement links TRBV5-1 to TRBJ2-7; TRBD1 matches at 9 bases. After removal of 1 base from V and 3 bases from J, the junction contained 2 bases not matched to a gene. Germline loops: CDR1 SGHRS, CDR2 YFSETQ. CDR3 size: 14 residues. CDR3 amino acids: CASSLRGQGYEQYF. CDR3 bases: TGCGCCAGCAGCTTGAGGGGACAGGGCTACGAGCAGTACTTC. The whole variable domain, remainder taken from reference TRBV5-1 and TRBJ2-7, is KAGVTQTPRYLIKTRGQQVTLSCSPISGHRSVSWYQQTPGQGLQFLFEYFSETQRNKGNFPGRFSGRQFSNSRSEMNVSTLELGDSALYLCASSLRGQGYEQYFGPGTRLTVT.

V is TRBV20-1 and J is TRBJ2-1; D remains ambiguous. Germline CDR1 and CDR2: DFQATT and SNEGSKA (reference sequence). CDR3 length: 11 amino acids. V lost 5 bases to trimming and J lost 5 bases, with 7 bases between them. The CDR3 DNA follows: TGCAGTGCTGACGACGACAATGAGCAGTTCTTC. Encoded protein: CSADDDNEQFF.

This chain links TRBV6-6 with TRBJ2-3; 9 bases map to TRBD2. This CDR3 comprises 14 residues. The V segment lost 4 bases and the J segment 6 bases; nucleotides outside the gene matches: 5. Germline-derived CDR1 and CDR2 are MNHNY and SVGAGI (reference sequence). CDR3 bases: TGTGCCAGCAGTTCTAGCGGGGAGGGGGATACGCAGTATTTT. Translation: CASSSSGEGDTQYF.

This clone was found once. The gene calls are TRBV11-2 and TRBJ2-7; D not resolved. Trimming took off 5 bases at V and 0 bases at J, with 11 bases between the two ends. Germline CDR1 reads SGHAT; CDR2 reads FQNNGV. The CDR3 is 14 amino acids. CDR3 protein: CASSPRVSSYEQYF. The CDR3 nucleotides are TGTGCCAGCAGCCCCCGGGTCAGCTCCTACGAGCAGTACTTC.

This chain connects TRBV28 to TRBJ2-5; D gene unclear. CDR3 length: 16 amino acids. Trimming stripped 6 bases from V and 0 bases from J, with 17 bases between. Germline V lookup: CDR1 MDHEN, CDR2 SYDVKM. The chain's CDR3 is CASRAARRDYQETQYF. Written as DNA, the CDR3 is TGTGCCAGCAGGGCCGCCCGGCGAGACTACCAAGAGACCCAGTACTTC.

The V and J genes are TRBV19 and TRBJ2-2; D not resolved. Between the trimmed V and J ends, which lost 4 bases and 4 bases, there was a span of 10 bases. Germline V CDR1 and CDR2: LNHDA, SQIVND (reference sequence). The length of the CDR3 is 14 residues. The CDR3 region is CASSTTGVTGELFF. CDR3 nucleotide sequence: TGTGCCAGTAGTACGACTGGGGTCACCGGGGAGCTGTTTTTT.

The genes are TRBV25-1 and TRBJ2-6; D gene unclear. The CDR3 totals 15 residues. V lost 5 bases and J 2 bases, leaving 10 bases between the germline ends. CDR1 and CDR2 from the germline V gene are MGHDK and SYGVNS. The CDR3 here is CASSIDTTGANVLTF. The CDR3 DNA is TGTGCCAGCAGTATCGACACCACTGGGGCCAACGTCCTGACTTTC.

The rearrangement links TRBV28 to TRBJ2-3, with no clear D. There are 12 residues in the CDR3. Trimming removed 11 bases at V and 0 bases at J, with 9 bases between. Germline V gene data show CDR1 as MDHEN and CDR2 as SYDVKM. CDR3 residues: CALGSSTDTQYF. The CDR3 DNA follows: TGTGCCCTCGGCAGTAGCACAGATACGCAGTATTTT.

The sample holds one count of this clone. This chain uses TRBV27 with TRBJ1-1; 10 nucleotides line up with TRBD1. CDR1 is MNHEY, CDR2 SMNVEV, per germline (reference sequence). This CDR3 is built from 15 residues. V shed 6 bases and J 5 bases; nucleotides not matched to a gene: 9. Here the CDR3 DNA reads TGTGCCAGCAGGCCCCCGGGACAGGGGATTACTGAAGCTTTCTTT. Translated: CASRPPGQGITEAFF.

The chain carries TRBV10-3 and TRBJ1-4; maybe TRBD1 (5 bases). V gave up 2 bases and J gave up 6 bases, with 10 bases separating them. The germline V gene encodes CDR1 ENHRY and CDR2 SYGVKD. The CDR3 covers 14 residues. The CDR3 nucleotides read TGTGCCATCAGTGAGAGGGCAGGGTATGAAAAACTGTTTTTT. Translation gives CAISERAGYEKLFF.

V gene TRBV27 combines with J gene TRBJ1-5; D not certain. In germline, CDR1 is MNHEY, CDR2 SMNVEV (reference sequence). Trimming removed 8 bases from V and 4 bases from J, with 21 bases in between. The CDR3 has 16 amino acids. The CDR3 nucleotides are TGTGCCAGCCGAGAGGCCGCCGGTGGATTTAATCAGCCCCAGCATTTT. Translated, it gives CASREAAGGFNQPQHF.

The V call is TRBV6-1, the J call TRBJ2-1, with D perhaps matching TRBD1 or TRBD2 (5 bases each). Germline lookup yields CDR1 MNHNS and CDR2 SASEGT. The V end was cut by 7 bases, the J end by 2 bases, with 15 bases between. There are 15 residues in the CDR3. The CDR3 DNA is TGTGCCAGCACCAGAAACTGGGACCCCTACAATGAGCAGTTCTTC. It specifies CASTRNWDPYNEQFF.

The chain recombines TRBV5-5 with TRBJ1-5; D unresolved. The CDR3 length is 14 residues. Germline V gene sequence: CDR1 SGHKS, CDR2 YYEKEE (reference sequence). V was cut by 5 bases and J by 2 bases, with 11 bases left in between. The CDR3 sequence: CASSLDWGNQPQHF. CDR3 bases: TGTGCCAGCAGTCTTGACTGGGGCAATCAGCCCCAGCATTTT.

This rearrangement joins TRBV11-2 to TRBJ2-7, with no clear D. Germline V lookup: CDR1 SGHAT, CDR2 FQNNGV. The V gene lost 1 base and the J gene lost 3 bases, with 4 bases spanning the gap. This CDR3 is 12 amino acids long. The CDR3 reads CASSLGFYEQYF. DNA for the CDR3: TGTGCCAGCAGCTTAGGGTTCTACGAGCAGTACTTC.

The chain recombines TRBV18 with TRBJ1-1, with 8 bases aligning to TRBD1. This CDR3 spans 16 amino acids. V was pared by 6 bases and J by 1 base, with 10 bases of the junction left unmatched. In germline, CDR1 is KGHSH, CDR2 LQKENI. CDR3 bases: TGTGCCAGCTCGCCTGGGACAGGAGCAGGGAACACTGAAGCTTTCTTT. This translates into CASSPGTGAGNTEAFF.